The 5 T cell receptor beta chains presented below share a single source sample, sequenced in a study of neurological immune-mediated disorders. TCRdb itself ran the 5' RACE reads through MiXCR, one entry per CDR3 protein. The sample carries 95,000 or so distinct CDR3 sequences, roughly 3.5% recorded once. The sequenced material came from PBMCs. Receptors were obtained from a woman under 30 with multiple sclerosis.

Many counts were recorded for this clonotype. The chain recombines TRBV29-1 with TRBJ2-1; no clear D gene. Looked up from germline, CDR1 is SQVTM and CDR2 is ANQGSEA. The CDR3 contains 14 residues. Trimming removed 7 bases at V and 0 bases at J, with 13 bases between. CDR3 nucleotides: TGCAGCGGGGTAACAGAGAGCTCCTACAATGAGCAGTTCTTC. As protein: CSGVTESSYNEQFF.

This clonotype has a count of ten or more. This chain links TRBV7-2 with TRBJ2-3; no reliable D call. CDR1 is SGHTA, CDR2 FQGNSA, per germline. The CDR3 covers 14 residues. Trimming shortened V by 1 base and J by 13 bases, and 18 bases separated the two germline ends. The CDR3 spells CASSLGTTGTVEYF. CDR3 in DNA: TGTGCCAGCAGCTTAGGGACCACGGGTACGGTGGAGTATTTT. The entire variable domain, with the rest obtained from reference TRBV7-2 and TRBJ2-3, is as follows: GAGVSQSPSNKVTEKGKDVELRCDPISGHTALYWYRQSLGQGLEFLIYFQGNSAPDKSGLPSDRFSAERTGGSVSTLTIQRTQQEDSAVYLCASSLGTTGTVEYFGPGTRLTVL.

There are many counts of this clonotype. The J gene is TRBJ2-1, the V gene TRBV5-5, with 9 bases aligning to TRBD2. This CDR3 is built from 15 residues. Germline CDR1 and CDR2: SGHKS and YYEKEE (reference sequence). Losses at the gene ends were 1 base for V and 8 bases for J; bases not matched to a gene: 7. CDR3 sequence reads: CASSLRLAGLDEQFF. Here the CDR3 DNA reads TGTGCCAGCAGCTTGCGGCTAGCGGGGCTGGATGAGCAGTTCTTC.

This clonotype was picked up many times. This chain links TRBV5-1 with TRBJ1-6; tentatively, D is TRBD1 (5 bases). The V gene's germline CDR1 is SGHRS and CDR2 YFSETQ. V dropped 0 bases and J dropped 7 bases, with 11 bases sitting between them. The CDR3 has 15 amino acids. CDR3 region: CASSLAGRANSPLHF. CDR3 DNA sequence: TGCGCCAGCAGCTTGGCCGGCAGGGCCAATTCACCCCTCCACTTT. The entire variable domain, with the rest obtained from reference TRBV5-1 and TRBJ1-6, is as follows: KAGVTQTPRYLIKTRGQQVTLSCSPISGHRSVSWYQQTPGQGLQFLFEYFSETQRNKGNFPGRFSGRQFSNSRSEMNVSTLELGDSALYLCASSLAGRANSPLHFGNGTRLTVT.

The rearrangement uses TRBV7-8 and TRBJ1-5; D remains ambiguous. Per the germline V gene, CDR1 is SGHVS and CDR2 is FQNEAQ. The CDR3 runs to 14 residues. V lost 4 bases, J lost 5 bases, and 12 bases lay in between. The CDR3 region is CASSSLRGDQPQHF. The CDR3 DNA follows: TGTGCCAGCAGCTCATTACGGGGTGATCAGCCCCAGCATTTT.